This T cell receptor (beta chain) derives from a study of blood T cell repertoires in COVID-19. Only in-frame clones appear in the TCRdb table, and some are missing; sequencing was by immunoSEQ multiplex PCR. The sample has tens of thousands of clones; less than 85% are singletons. CDR3 length equals 14 residues. Trimming took 3 bases from V and 3 from J, leaving 12 bases between them. Germline values: CDR1 SGHNT, CDR2 YYREEE (reference sequence). The chain is built from TRBV5-4 and TRBJ1-2; tentatively, D is TRBD1 (6 bases). Input material: peripheral blood. The source is a man aged 45-65 years with acute or convalescent COVID-19. CDR3 nucleotides: TGTGCCAGCAGCTCCGGCGACAGGTACTATGGCTACACCTTC. Protein product: CASSSGDRYYGYTF.